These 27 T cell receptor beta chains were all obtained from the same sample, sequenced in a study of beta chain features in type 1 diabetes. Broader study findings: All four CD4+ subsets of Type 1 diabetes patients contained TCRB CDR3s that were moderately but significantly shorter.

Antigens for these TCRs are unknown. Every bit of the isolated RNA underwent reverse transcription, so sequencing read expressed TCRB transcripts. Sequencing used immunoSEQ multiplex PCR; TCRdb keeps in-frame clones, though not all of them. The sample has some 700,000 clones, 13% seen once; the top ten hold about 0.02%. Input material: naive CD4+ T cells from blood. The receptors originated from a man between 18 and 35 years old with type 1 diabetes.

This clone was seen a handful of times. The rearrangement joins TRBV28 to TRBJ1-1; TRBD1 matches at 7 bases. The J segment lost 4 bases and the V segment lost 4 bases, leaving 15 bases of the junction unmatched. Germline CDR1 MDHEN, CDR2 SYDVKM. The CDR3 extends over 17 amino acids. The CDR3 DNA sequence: TGTGCCAGCAGTTCAGGGGGACGACAGGGCGGTCTCACTGAAGCTTTCTTT. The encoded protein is CASSSGGRQGGLTEAFF.

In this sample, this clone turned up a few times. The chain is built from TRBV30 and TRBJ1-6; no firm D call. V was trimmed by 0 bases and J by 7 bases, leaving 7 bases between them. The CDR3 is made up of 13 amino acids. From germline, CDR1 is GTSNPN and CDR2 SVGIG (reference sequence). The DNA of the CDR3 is TGTGCCTGGAGTGTGGACGGGAATTCACCCCTCCACTTT. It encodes CAWSVDGNSPLHF.

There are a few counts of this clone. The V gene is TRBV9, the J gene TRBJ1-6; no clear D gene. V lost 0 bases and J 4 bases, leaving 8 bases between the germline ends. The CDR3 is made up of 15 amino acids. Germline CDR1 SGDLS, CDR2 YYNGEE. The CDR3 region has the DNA TGTGCCAGCAGCGTAGGAGGGCAGTATAATTCACCCCTCCACTTT. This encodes CASSVGGQYNSPLHF.

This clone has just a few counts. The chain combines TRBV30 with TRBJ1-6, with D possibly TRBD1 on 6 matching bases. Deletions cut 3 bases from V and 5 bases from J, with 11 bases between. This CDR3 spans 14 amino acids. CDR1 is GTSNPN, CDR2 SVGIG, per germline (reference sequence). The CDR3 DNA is TGTGCCTGGAGCAGGGGAAGGAATAATTCACCCCTCCACTTT. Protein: CAWSRGRNNSPLHF.

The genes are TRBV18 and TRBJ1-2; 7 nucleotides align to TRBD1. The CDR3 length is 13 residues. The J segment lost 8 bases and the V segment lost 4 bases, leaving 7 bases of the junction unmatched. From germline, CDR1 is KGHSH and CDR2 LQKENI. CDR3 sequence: CASSRDREDGYTF. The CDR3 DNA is TGTGCCAGCTCACGAGACAGGGAGGACGGCTACACCTTC.

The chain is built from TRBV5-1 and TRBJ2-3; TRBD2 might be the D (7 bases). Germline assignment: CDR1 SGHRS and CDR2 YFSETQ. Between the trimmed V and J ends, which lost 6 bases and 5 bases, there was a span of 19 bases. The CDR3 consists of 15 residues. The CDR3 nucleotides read TGCGCCAGCAATGATCGCGGGGGCCCGGGAGATACGCAGTATTTT. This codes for CASNDRGGPGDTQYF.

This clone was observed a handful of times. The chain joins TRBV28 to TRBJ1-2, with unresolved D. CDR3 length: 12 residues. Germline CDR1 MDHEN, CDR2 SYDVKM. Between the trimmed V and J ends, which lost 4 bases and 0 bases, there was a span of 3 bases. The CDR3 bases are TGTGCCAGCAGTTATCCTAACTATGGCTACACCTTC. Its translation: CASSYPNYGYTF.

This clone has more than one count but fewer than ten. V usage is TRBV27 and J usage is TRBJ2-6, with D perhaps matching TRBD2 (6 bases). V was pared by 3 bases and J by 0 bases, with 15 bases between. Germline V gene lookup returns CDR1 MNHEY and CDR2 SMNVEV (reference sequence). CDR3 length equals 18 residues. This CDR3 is CASSFGGGAHSGANVLTF. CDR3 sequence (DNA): TGTGCCAGCAGTTTCGGCGGAGGGGCCCACTCTGGGGCCAACGTCCTGACTTTC.

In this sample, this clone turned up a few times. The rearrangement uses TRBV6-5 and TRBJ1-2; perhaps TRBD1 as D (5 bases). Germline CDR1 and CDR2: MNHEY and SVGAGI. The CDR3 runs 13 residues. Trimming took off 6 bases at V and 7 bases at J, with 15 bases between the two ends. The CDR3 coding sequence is TGTGCCAGCAGGGCCAGGGTATTCGGTGGCTACACCTTC. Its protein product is CASRARVFGGYTF.

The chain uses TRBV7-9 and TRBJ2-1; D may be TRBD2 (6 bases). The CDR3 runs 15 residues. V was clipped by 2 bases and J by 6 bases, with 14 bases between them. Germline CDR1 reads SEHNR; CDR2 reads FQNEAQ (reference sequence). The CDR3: CASSLSGGGINEQFF. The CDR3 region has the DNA TGTGCCAGCAGCTTATCCGGGGGTGGAATCAATGAGCAGTTCTTC.

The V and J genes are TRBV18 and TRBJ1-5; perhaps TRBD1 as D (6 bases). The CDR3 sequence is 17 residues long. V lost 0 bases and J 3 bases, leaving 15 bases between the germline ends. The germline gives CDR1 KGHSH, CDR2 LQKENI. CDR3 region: CASSPPSDSRSNQPQHF. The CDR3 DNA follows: TGTGCCAGCTCACCACCTTCGGACAGCAGGTCCAATCAGCCCCAGCATTTT.

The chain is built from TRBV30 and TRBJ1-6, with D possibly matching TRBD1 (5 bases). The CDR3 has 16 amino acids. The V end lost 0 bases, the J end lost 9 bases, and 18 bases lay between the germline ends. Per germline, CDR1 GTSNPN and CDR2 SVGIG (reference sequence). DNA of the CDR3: TGTGCCTGGAGTGTAGATAGGCCAGGGTTGTTTTCACCCCTCCACTTT. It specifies CAWSVDRPGLFSPLHF.

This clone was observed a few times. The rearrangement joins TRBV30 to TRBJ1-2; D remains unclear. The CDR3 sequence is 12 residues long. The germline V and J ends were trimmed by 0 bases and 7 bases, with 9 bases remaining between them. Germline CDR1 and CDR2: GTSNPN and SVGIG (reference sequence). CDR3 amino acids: CAWSVYGGGYTF. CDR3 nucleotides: TGTGCCTGGAGTGTTTACGGAGGTGGCTACACCTTC.

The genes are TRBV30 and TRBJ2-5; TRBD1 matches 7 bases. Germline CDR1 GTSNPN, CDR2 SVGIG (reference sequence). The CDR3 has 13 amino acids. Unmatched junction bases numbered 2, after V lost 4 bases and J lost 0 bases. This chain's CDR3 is CAWTGQHQETQYF. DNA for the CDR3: TGTGCCTGGACGGGACAGCACCAAGAGACCCAGTACTTC.

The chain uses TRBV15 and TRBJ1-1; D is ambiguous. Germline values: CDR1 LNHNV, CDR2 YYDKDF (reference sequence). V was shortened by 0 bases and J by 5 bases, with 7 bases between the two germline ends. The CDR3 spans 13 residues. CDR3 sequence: CATSRDPSTEAFF. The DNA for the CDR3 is TGTGCCACCAGCAGAGATCCCAGTACTGAAGCTTTCTTT.

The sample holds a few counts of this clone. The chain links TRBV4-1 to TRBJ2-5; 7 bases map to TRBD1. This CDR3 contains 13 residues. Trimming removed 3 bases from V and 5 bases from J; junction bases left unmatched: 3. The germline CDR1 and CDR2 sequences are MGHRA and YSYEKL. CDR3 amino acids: CASSQEDRETQYF. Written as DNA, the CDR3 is TGCGCCAGCAGCCAGGAGGACAGGGAGACCCAGTACTTC.

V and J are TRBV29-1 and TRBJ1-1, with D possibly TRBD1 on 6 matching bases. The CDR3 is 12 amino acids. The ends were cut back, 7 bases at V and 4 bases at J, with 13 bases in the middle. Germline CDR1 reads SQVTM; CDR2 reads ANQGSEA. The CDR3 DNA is TGCAGCGGTAAACAGGGAGCCACTGAAGCTTTCTTT. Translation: CSGKQGATEAFF.

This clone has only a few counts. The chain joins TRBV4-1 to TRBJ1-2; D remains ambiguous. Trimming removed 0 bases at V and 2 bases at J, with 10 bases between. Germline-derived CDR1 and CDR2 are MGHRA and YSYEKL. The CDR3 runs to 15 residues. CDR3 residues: CASSQDNTVNYGYTF. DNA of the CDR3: TGCGCCAGCAGCCAAGATAACACCGTAAACTATGGCTACACCTTC.

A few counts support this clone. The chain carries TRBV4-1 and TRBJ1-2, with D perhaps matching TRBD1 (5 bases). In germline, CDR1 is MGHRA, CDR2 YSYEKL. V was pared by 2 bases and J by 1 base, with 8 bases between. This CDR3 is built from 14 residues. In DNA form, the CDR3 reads TGCGCCAGCAGCCAAAGAGACAGTAACTATGGCTACACCTTC. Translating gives CASSQRDSNYGYTF.

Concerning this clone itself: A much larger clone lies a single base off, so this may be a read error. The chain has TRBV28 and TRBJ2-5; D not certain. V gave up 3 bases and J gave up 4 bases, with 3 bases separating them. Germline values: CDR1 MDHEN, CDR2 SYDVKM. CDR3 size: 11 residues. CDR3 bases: TGTGCCAGCAGTTTTGGAGAGACCCAGTACTTC. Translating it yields CASSFGETQYF.

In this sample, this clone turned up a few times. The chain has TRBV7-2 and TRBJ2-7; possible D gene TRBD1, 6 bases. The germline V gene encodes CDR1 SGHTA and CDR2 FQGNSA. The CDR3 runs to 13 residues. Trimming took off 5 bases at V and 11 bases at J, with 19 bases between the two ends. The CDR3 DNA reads TGTGCCAGCAGCGTTACCGGGACACCAAGAAAGTACTTC. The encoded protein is CASSVTGTPRKYF.

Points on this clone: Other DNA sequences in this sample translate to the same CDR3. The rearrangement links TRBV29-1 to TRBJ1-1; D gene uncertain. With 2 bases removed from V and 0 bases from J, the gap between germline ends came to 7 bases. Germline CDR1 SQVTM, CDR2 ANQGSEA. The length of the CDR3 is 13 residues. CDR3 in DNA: TGCAGCGTTGAACCCCGCCTGAACACTGAAGCTTTCTTT. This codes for CSVEPRLNTEAFF.

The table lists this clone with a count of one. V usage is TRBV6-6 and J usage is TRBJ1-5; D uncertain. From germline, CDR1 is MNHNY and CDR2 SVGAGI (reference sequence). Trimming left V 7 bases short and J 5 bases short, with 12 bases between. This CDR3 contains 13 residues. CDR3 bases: TGTGCCAGCACCGACCGTCTGGATCAGCCCCAGCATTTT. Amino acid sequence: CASTDRLDQPQHF.

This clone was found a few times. The DNA for the CDR3 is TGCGCCAGCAGCCAAACAGGGCCAGGCAATCAGCCCCAGCATTTT. Encoded protein: CASSQTGPGNQPQHF. The V and J genes are TRBV4-1 and TRBJ1-5, with D perhaps TRBD1 (6 bases). CDR1 MGHRA and CDR2 YSYEKL come from the germline V gene. CDR3 length: 15 residues. Between the trimmed V and J ends, which lost 2 bases and 2 bases, there was a span of 10 bases.

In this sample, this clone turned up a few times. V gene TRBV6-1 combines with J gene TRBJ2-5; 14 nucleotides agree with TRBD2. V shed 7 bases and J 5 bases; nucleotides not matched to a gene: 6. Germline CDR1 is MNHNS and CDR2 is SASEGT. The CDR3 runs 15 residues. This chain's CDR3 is CASTRTSGGLETQYF. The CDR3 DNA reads TGTGCCAGCACCAGGACTAGCGGGGGGTTGGAGACCCAGTACTTC.

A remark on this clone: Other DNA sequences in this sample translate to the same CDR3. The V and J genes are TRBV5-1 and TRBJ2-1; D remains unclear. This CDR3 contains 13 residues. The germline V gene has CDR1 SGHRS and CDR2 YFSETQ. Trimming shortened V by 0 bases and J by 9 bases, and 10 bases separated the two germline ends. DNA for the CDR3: TGCGCCAGCAGCTTGGGGGGTCTGAGTGAGCAGTTCTTC. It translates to CASSLGGLSEQFF.

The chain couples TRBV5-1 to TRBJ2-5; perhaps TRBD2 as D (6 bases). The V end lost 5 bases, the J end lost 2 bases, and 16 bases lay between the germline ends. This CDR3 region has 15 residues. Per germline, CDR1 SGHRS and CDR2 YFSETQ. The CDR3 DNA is TGCGCCAGCAGTCGCACCGCGGGGTCACAAGAGACCCAGTACTTC. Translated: CASSRTAGSQETQYF.